Following are 29 T cell receptor beta chains from one sample sequenced in a study of cytomegalovirus exposure and HLA in healthy donors. The study ran its PCR with 60 Vbeta and 13 Jbeta primers. The method was immunoSEQ multiplex PCR; TCRdb's version includes in-frame clones alone and lacks a portion of them. The table lists 20,000 to 25,000 clones. Sequencing input: PBMCs. These receptor sequences come from a male donor in good health and CMV-seropositive.

V and J are TRBV9 and TRBJ1-2; D ambiguous. Germline loops: CDR1 SGDLS, CDR2 YYNGEE. The CDR3 is 11 amino acids. Trimming removed 5 bases at V and 2 bases at J, with 4 bases between. The CDR3, as DNA: TGTGCCAGCAGAGCGAACTATGGCTACACCTTC. Its translation is CASRANYGYTF.

V usage is TRBV18 and J usage is TRBJ1-5, with D perhaps TRBD1 (6 bases). Per the germline V gene, CDR1 is KGHSH and CDR2 is LQKENI. V dropped 3 bases and J dropped 5 bases, with 14 bases sitting between them. The CDR3 is made up of 15 amino acids. Written as DNA, the CDR3 is TGTGCCAGCTCACCTGGCGGGGGGCGAGATCAGCCCCAGCATTTT. Protein product: CASSPGGGRDQPQHF.

The gene calls are TRBV6-4 and TRBJ1-6; D perhaps matches TRBD1 (5 bases). There are 15 residues in the CDR3. Deletions cut 0 bases from V and 5 bases from J, with 8 bases between. CDR1 and CDR2 (germline): MRHNA, SNTAGT. The CDR3 region is CASSDSSGNNSPLHF. The DNA for the CDR3 is TGTGCCAGCAGTGACTCATCAGGGAATAATTCACCCCTCCACTTT.

The V and J genes are TRBV5-1 and TRBJ1-2; tentative D call: TRBD1 (5 bases). This CDR3 region has 14 residues. From germline, CDR1 is SGHRS and CDR2 YFSETQ. Trimming removed 1 base from V and 3 bases from J, with 10 bases in between. The CDR3 here is CASSLIPGDYGYTF. The CDR3 DNA follows: TGCGCCAGCAGCTTGATACCGGGGGACTATGGCTACACCTTC.

The chain is built from TRBV7-8 and TRBJ2-7; tentatively, D is TRBD2 (5 bases). The germline CDR1 and CDR2 sequences are SGHVS and FQNEAQ. V was trimmed by 3 bases and J by 3 bases, leaving 18 bases between them. CDR3 length equals 16 residues. The CDR3 spells CASSLDSVLLNYEQYF. The CDR3 region has the DNA TGTGCCAGCAGCTTGGACTCCGTCCTGTTGAACTACGAGCAGTACTTC.

The CDR3 loop is CASSQIQEGAYEAFF. CDR3 in DNA: TGTGCCAGCAGTCAGATTCAGGAGGGGGCTTATGAAGCTTTCTTT. J is TRBJ1-1 and V is TRBV6-1, with 7 bases that match TRBD1. Germline CDR1 and CDR2: MNHNS and SASEGT. CDR3 length: 15 amino acids. With 5 bases clipped from V and 7 bases from J, the junction kept 13 bases outside the gene matches.

V gene TRBV30 combines with J gene TRBJ1-6; D remains ambiguous. The CDR3 extends over 11 amino acids. Germline V gene data show CDR1 as GTSNPN and CDR2 as SVGIG (reference sequence). V lost 2 bases and J lost 11, with 7 bases in between. This chain's CDR3 is CAWSSPTPLHF. The CDR3 nucleotides are TGTGCCTGGAGTTCCCCAACACCCCTCCACTTT.

The chain joins TRBV18 to TRBJ2-1, with 8 bases lining up with TRBD2. The CDR3 consists of 16 residues. Per the germline V gene, CDR1 is KGHSH and CDR2 is LQKENI. With 1 base clipped from V and 1 base from J, the junction kept 3 bases outside the gene matches. The CDR3 here is CASSPQLADSYNEQFF. Written as DNA, the CDR3 is TGTGCCAGCTCACCACAACTAGCGGATTCCTACAATGAGCAGTTCTTC.

The V and J genes are TRBV7-2 and TRBJ2-7; 9 nucleotides match TRBD2. This CDR3 has 14 amino acids. Losses at the gene ends were 5 bases for V and 5 bases for J; bases not matched to a gene: 7. CDR1 and CDR2 from the germline V gene are SGHTA and FQGNSA. Here the CDR3 reads CASSQRRLADEQYF. Written as DNA, the CDR3 is TGTGCCAGCAGCCAGCGGAGACTAGCGGACGAGCAGTACTTC.

The chain recombines TRBV28 with TRBJ1-1; D is possibly TRBD1 (6 bases). Germline V CDR1 and CDR2: MDHEN, SYDVKM. This CDR3 is built from 18 residues. The V gene lost 5 bases and the J gene lost 0 bases, with 22 bases spanning the gap. This chain's CDR3 is CASSTAQGGLGVNTEAFF. The CDR3 DNA is TGTGCCAGCAGTACCGCACAGGGCGGCCTTGGGGTGAACACTGAAGCTTTCTTT. Full variable domain (outside the CDR3, taken from reference TRBV28 and TRBJ1-1): DVKVTQSSRYLVKRTGEKVFLECVQDMDHENMFWYRQDPGLGLRLIYFSYDVKMKEKGDIPEGYSVSREKKERFSLILESASTNQTSMYLCASSTAQGGLGVNTEAFFGQGTRLTVV.

V and J are TRBV6-5 and TRBJ1-4; D might be TRBD1 (5 bases). The V end lost 4 bases, the J end lost 5 bases, and 14 bases lay between the germline ends. The CDR3 totals 15 residues. CDR1 and CDR2 (germline): MNHEY, SVGAGI. DNA for the CDR3: TGTGCCAGCAGTTGGACGACAGAGAGCAATGAAAAACTGTTTTTT. Its protein product is CASSWTTESNEKLFF.

The V gene is TRBV9, the J gene TRBJ2-7, with unresolved D. Germline loops: CDR1 SGDLS, CDR2 YYNGEE. V lost 0 bases, J lost 3 bases, and 7 bases lay in between. This CDR3 region has 13 residues. CDR3 DNA sequence: TGTGCCAGCAGCGTAGGGGCAGGCTACGAGCAGTACTTC. Protein: CASSVGAGYEQYF.

This rearrangement joins TRBV9 to TRBJ1-5; D ambiguous. The V and J ends lost 3 bases and 0 bases respectively, with 10 bases between them. Germline values: CDR1 SGDLS, CDR2 YYNGEE. The CDR3 runs 15 residues. The CDR3 is CASSGPGDSNQPQHF. The CDR3 DNA follows: TGTGCCAGCAGCGGACCCGGGGATAGCAATCAGCCCCAGCATTTT.

This chain uses TRBV6-1 with TRBJ2-2; 13 nucleotides match TRBD2. The CDR3 contains 18 residues. Germline V gives CDR1 MNHNS, CDR2 SASEGT. Trimming cost V 4 bases and J 6 bases; bases outside gene matches: 11. In DNA form, the CDR3 reads TGTGCCAGCAGTGCCCGACTAGCGGGGGGCCTACTTGCCGGGGAGCTGTTTTTT. This translates into CASSARLAGGLLAGELFF.

The chain joins TRBV30 to TRBJ1-5; no firm D call. Germline CDR1 and CDR2: GTSNPN and SVGIG (reference sequence). The CDR3 sequence is 15 residues long. Trimming stripped 3 bases from V and 0 bases from J, with 12 bases between. In DNA, the CDR3 is TGTGCCTGGAGCAGCGAGCAGAATAGCAATCAGCCCCAGCATTTT. Its protein product is CAWSSEQNSNQPQHF.

The chain couples TRBV6-5 to TRBJ1-3; D remains unclear. Deletions cut 4 bases from V and 0 bases from J, with 10 bases between. Germline V gene sequence: CDR1 MNHEY, CDR2 SVGAGI. The CDR3 spans 15 residues. CDR3 nucleotides: TGTGCCAGCAGTTCCCCCGGGGACTCTGGAAACACCATATATTTT. Amino acids: CASSSPGDSGNTIYF.

The chain links TRBV10-3 to TRBJ2-1; 8 positions match TRBD2. The CDR3 extends over 14 amino acids. With V trimmed by 10 bases and J by 0 bases, 5 bases remained unmatched. Looked up from germline, CDR1 is ENHRY and CDR2 is SYGVKD. The CDR3 bases are TGTGCCACCCTAGCGGGCCGCTCCTACAATGAGCAGTTCTTC. Its translation: CATLAGRSYNEQFF.

The chain recombines TRBV9 with TRBJ1-1; D is uncertain. Germline lookup yields CDR1 SGDLS and CDR2 YYNGEE. The CDR3 has 14 amino acids. Trimming took off 4 bases at V and 6 bases at J, with 16 bases between the two ends. The CDR3 sequence is CASSIGGMSSEAFF. In DNA, the CDR3 is TGTGCCAGCAGCATTGGAGGGATGTCATCTGAAGCTTTCTTT. The full variable domain, completed using reference TRBV9 and TRBJ1-1, is DSGVTQTPKHLITATGQRVTLRCSPRSGDLSVYWYQQSLDQGLQFLIQYYNGEERAKGNILERFSAQQFPDLHSELNLSSLELGDSALYFCASSIGGMSSEAFFGQGTRLTVV.

The chain recombines TRBV6-1 with TRBJ1-4; D call uncertain. The CDR3 covers 13 residues. CDR1 is MNHNS and CDR2 is SASEGT in the germline V gene. V was trimmed by 8 bases and J by 0 bases, leaving 7 bases between them. The CDR3 nucleotides are TGTGCCAGCGACCGGGCAACTAATGAAAAACTGTTTTTT. This sequence encodes CASDRATNEKLFF.

The V call is TRBV4-2, the J call TRBJ2-6, with 7 bases identical to TRBD2. V lost 4 bases and J lost 0; bases outside the gene matches: 6. CDR1 and CDR2 from the germline V gene are LGHNA and YNFKEQ. The CDR3 length is 17 residues. The chain's CDR3 is CASSPEWGGSGANVLTF. The CDR3 DNA follows: TGTGCCAGCAGCCCAGAGTGGGGGGGCTCTGGGGCCAACGTCCTGACTTTC.

The chain combines TRBV6-5 with TRBJ2-7; 11 positions agree with TRBD2. The CDR3 extends over 15 amino acids. Per the germline V gene, CDR1 is MNHEY and CDR2 is SVGAGI. V dropped 6 bases and J dropped 0; count of bases not matched to a gene: 4. The CDR3 is CASRLAGAPSYEQYF. The CDR3 DNA reads as TGTGCCAGCAGACTAGCGGGGGCCCCCTCCTACGAGCAGTACTTC.

The chain has TRBV7-9 and TRBJ1-1; D is unresolved. In germline, CDR1 is SEHNR, CDR2 FQNEAQ (reference sequence). The V end lost 8 bases, the J end lost 2 bases, and 15 bases lay between the germline ends. This CDR3 comprises 14 residues. Here the CDR3 DNA reads TGTGCCAGCCAAGATTTCACAAAAAACACTGAAGCTTTCTTT. Protein: CASQDFTKNTEAFF.

The chain joins TRBV28 to TRBJ2-7, with D tentatively TRBD2 (6 bases). Trimming removed 2 bases from V and 3 bases from J, with 14 bases in between. The CDR3 runs to 15 residues. The germline V gene encodes CDR1 MDHEN and CDR2 SYDVKM. CDR3 nucleotide sequence: TGTGCCAGCAGTTTACAGGGAGGTACCTACTACGAGCAGTACTTC. It is translated as CASSLQGGTYYEQYF. The full variable domain, completed using reference TRBV28 and TRBJ2-7, is DVKVTQSSRYLVKRTGEKVFLECVQDMDHENMFWYRQDPGLGLRLIYFSYDVKMKEKGDIPEGYSVSREKKERFSLILESASTNQTSMYLCASSLQGGTYYEQYFGPGTRLTVT.

Comment on this clone: Other DNA sequences in this specimen translate into the identical CDR3. This sequence joins TRBV28 and TRBJ2-7, with 9 bases identical to TRBD2. CDR3 length: 17 residues. Germline-derived CDR1 and CDR2 are MDHEN and SYDVKM. After removal of 5 bases from V and 4 bases from J, the junction contained 15 bases not matched to a gene. In DNA, the CDR3 is TGTGCCAGCAGTGTCGGCTTGGCGGGAGGGTGGAATTACGAGCAGTACTTC. It is translated as CASSVGLAGGWNYEQYF.

The chain combines TRBV6-1 with TRBJ1-1; 8 bases agree with TRBD1. The CDR3 sequence is 14 residues long. V lost 10 bases to trimming and J lost 5 bases; unmatched junction nucleotides: 12. The germline CDR1 and CDR2 sequences are MNHNS and SASEGT. The CDR3 loop reads CATTQRDRRTEAFF. As DNA, the CDR3 is TGTGCCACCACTCAACGGGACAGGAGAACTGAAGCTTTCTTT.

DNA of the CDR3: TGTGCCAGCAGCGTAGATTCCTCGCTAGCGGGAAGGTTTTTCCCAGATACGCAGTATTTT. Amino acid sequence: CASSVDSSLAGRFFPDTQYF. This sequence joins TRBV9 and TRBJ2-3, with TRBD2 matching 9 bases. V was clipped by 0 bases and J by 4 bases; unmatched bases: 18. The germline CDR1 and CDR2 sequences are SGDLS and YYNGEE. CDR3 length equals 20 residues. Full variable domain (missing parts from reference TRBV9 and TRBJ2-3): DSGVTQTPKHLITATGQRVTLRCSPRSGDLSVYWYQQSLDQGLQFLIQYYNGEERAKGNILERFSAQQFPDLHSELNLSSLELGDSALYFCASSVDSSLAGRFFPDTQYFGPGTRLTVL.

The chain combines TRBV30 with TRBJ2-7; D gene uncertain. In germline, CDR1 is GTSNPN, CDR2 SVGIG (reference sequence). The germline V and J ends were trimmed by 1 base and 4 bases, with 5 bases remaining between them. The length of the CDR3 is 11 residues. CDR3: CAWSDSYEQYF. The DNA of the CDR3 is TGTGCCTGGAGTGATTCGTACGAGCAGTACTTC. Together with reference TRBV30 and TRBJ2-7, the CDR3 gives the full variable domain: SQTIHQWPATLVQPVGSPLSLECTVEGTSNPNLYWYRQAAGRGLQLLFYSVGIGQISSEVPQNLSASRPQDRQFILSSKKLLLSDSGFYLCAWSDSYEQYFGPGTRLTVT.

The chain employs TRBV5-1 and TRBJ1-1, with 7 positions matching TRBD1. The junction had 4 bases not matched to a gene; V was cut back by 1 base and J by 4 bases. The CDR3 has 14 amino acids. Germline V gene lookup returns CDR1 SGHRS and CDR2 YFSETQ. CDR3 region: CASSLLGTATEAFF. For the CDR3, the DNA is TGCGCCAGCAGCTTGTTAGGGACAGCCACTGAAGCTTTCTTT.

The chain employs TRBV5-1 and TRBJ1-1; 9 positions agree with TRBD1. CDR3 length: 18 amino acids. The J segment lost 3 bases and the V segment lost 2 bases, leaving 14 bases of the junction unmatched. Germline V gives CDR1 SGHRS, CDR2 YFSETQ. CDR3 region: CASSLGQGTDPRYTEAFF. In nucleotides, the CDR3 is TGCGCCAGCAGCTTAGGACAGGGGACCGATCCTAGGTACACTGAAGCTTTCTTT. The full variable domain, its missing parts supplied by reference TRBV5-1 and TRBJ1-1, is KAGVTQTPRYLIKTRGQQVTLSCSPISGHRSVSWYQQTPGQGLQFLFEYFSETQRNKGNFPGRFSGRQFSNSRSEMNVSTLELGDSALYLCASSLGQGTDPRYTEAFFGQGTRLTVV.